The sequence of this T cell receptor (beta chain) was determined in a study of blood T cell repertoires in COVID-19. The V segment lost 5 bases and the J segment 0 bases; nucleotides outside the gene matches: 12. The CDR3 has 18 residues. Germline V gene data show CDR1 as LNHDA and CDR2 as SQIVND (reference sequence). This clone was observed a few times. The protocol was immunoSEQ multiplex PCR, while the TCRdb copy is restricted to in-frame clones and leaves out a portion. The sample contains about 280,000 clones, approximately 83% of which appear only once. The chain uses TRBV19 and TRBJ2-1; TRBD2 agrees at 8 bases. This receptor was identified in a woman in her 50s who had recovered from COVID-19. What was sequenced was peripheral blood. CDR3 sequence reads: CASSAAPGGGSSYNEQFF. As DNA, the CDR3 is TGTGCCAGTAGTGCGGCCCCGGGGGGGGGAAGCTCCTACAATGAGCAGTTCTTC.